Shown below are 5 T cell receptor beta chains from a single sample sequenced in a study of blood T cell repertoires in COVID-19. Assay: immunoSEQ multiplex PCR; the TCRdb copy retains only in-frame clones and omits some. The sample carries approximately 160,000 clones, roughly 84% recorded once. The sequencing input was PBMCs or T cells enriched from blood (not recorded which). The receptor set was obtained from a woman in her fifties or sixties who had recovered from COVID-19.

As for this clone: This CDR3 is also generated by other DNA sequences in the sample. The J gene is TRBJ2-1, the V gene TRBV7-3, with a weak D call TRBD2 (5 bases). This CDR3 comprises 17 residues. Germline V gene data show CDR1 as SGHTA and CDR2 as FQGTGA. V shed 1 base and J shed 0 bases, with 13 bases lying between them. This CDR3 is CASSLRSRGSSYNEQFF. The CDR3 bases are TGTGCCAGCAGCTTAAGGTCCCGGGGAAGCTCCTACAATGAGCAGTTCTTC.

The chain links TRBV27 to TRBJ2-7, with TRBD2 matching over 9 bases. CDR3 length: 15 amino acids. With 5 bases clipped from V and 6 bases from J, the junction kept 11 bases outside the gene matches. Germline CDR1 reads MNHEY; CDR2 reads SMNVEV (reference sequence). CDR3 sequence reads: CASSPLGSGRGEQYF. CDR3 nucleotide sequence: TGTGCCAGCAGTCCCCTGGGTAGCGGGAGAGGCGAGCAGTACTTC.

Only a few counts were recorded for this clone. The rearrangement uses TRBV3-1 (or the pseudogene TRBV3-2) and TRBJ2-7; no reliable D call. Trimming cost V 1 base and J 1 base, with 14 bases left between them. Per germline, CDR1 LGHDT and CDR2 YNNKEL (reference sequence). There are 16 residues in the CDR3. In nucleotides, the CDR3 is TGTGCCAGCAGCCAAGTGGTCCGTTCCAGTTCCTACGAGCAGTACTTC. This encodes CASSQVVRSSSYEQYF.

V is TRBV12-3 or TRBV12-4 and J is TRBJ1-5; possible D gene TRBD1, 5 bases. V lost 11 bases to trimming and J lost 6 bases, with 17 bases between them. The CDR3 is 13 amino acids. The DNA for the CDR3 is TGTGCCCTAGGGCGGGGGAACCCTCAGCCCCAGCATTTT. Residues: CALGRGNPQPQHF.

The J gene is TRBJ1-5, the V gene TRBV19; D not resolved. Germline values: CDR1 LNHDA, CDR2 SQIVND (reference sequence). Trimming removed 4 bases from V and 3 bases from J, with 13 bases in between. There are 15 residues in the CDR3. CDR3 nucleotides: TGTGCCAGTAGTAGTTCTGAGGGCGACAATCAGCCCCAGCATTTT. It specifies CASSSSEGDNQPQHF.